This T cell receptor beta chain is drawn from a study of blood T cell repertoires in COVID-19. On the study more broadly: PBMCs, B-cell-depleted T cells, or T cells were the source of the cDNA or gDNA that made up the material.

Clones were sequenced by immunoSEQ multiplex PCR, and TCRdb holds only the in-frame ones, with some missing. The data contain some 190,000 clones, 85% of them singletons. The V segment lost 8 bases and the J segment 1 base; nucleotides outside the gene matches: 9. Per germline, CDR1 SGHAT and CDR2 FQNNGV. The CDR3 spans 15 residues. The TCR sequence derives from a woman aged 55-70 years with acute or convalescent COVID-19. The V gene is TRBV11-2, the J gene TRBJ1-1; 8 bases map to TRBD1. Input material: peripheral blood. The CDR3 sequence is CASSSRTGPNTEAFF. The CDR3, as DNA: TGTGCCAGCTCCTCTAGGACAGGGCCGAACACTGAAGCTTTCTTT.